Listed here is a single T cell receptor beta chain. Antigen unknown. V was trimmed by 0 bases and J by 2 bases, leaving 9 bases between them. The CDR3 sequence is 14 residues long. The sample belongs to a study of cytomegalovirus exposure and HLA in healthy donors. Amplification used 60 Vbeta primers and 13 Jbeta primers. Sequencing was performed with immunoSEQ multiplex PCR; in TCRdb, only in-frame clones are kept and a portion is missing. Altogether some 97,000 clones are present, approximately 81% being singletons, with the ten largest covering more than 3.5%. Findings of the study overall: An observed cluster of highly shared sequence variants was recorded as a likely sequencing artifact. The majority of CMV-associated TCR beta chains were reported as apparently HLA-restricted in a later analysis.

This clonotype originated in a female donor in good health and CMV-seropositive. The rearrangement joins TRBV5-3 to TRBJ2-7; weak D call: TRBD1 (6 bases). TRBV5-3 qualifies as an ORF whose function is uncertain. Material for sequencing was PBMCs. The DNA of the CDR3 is TGTGCCAGAAGCTTGGGGGACAAGACCTACGAGCAGTACTTC. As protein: CARSLGDKTYEQYF.